The clone carrying this T cell receptor beta chain was seen at least ten times. Its target is not known. The sorted libraries took about a million CD4+ or CD8+ T cells. The data were obtained in a study of neurological immune-mediated disorders. Study-wide findings and caveats: In HTLV-1-associated myelopathy, TCR clonal expansion was greatest, whereas multiple sclerosis had the least, falling below healthy controls. The absence of any CDR3 amino acid sequence shared by expanded clones across subjects suggests that repertoires were private in all groups.

cDNA was made by 5'RACE with 10-nucleotide random UMIs. TCRdb reprocessed the 5' RACE reads via MiXCR and lists one record per CDR3 protein. The sample has tens of thousands of distinct CDR3 sequences; 4.8% are singletons. Germline V gives CDR1 KGHDR, CDR2 SFDVKD. Germline trimming cut 6 bases from V and 0 bases from J; bases unmatched to any gene: 5. The CDR3 covers 17 residues. This chain joins TRBV24-1 and TRBJ2-1; TRBD2 aligns across 12 bases. The sequencing input was CD4+ T cells from blood. This sequence originates from a man aged 18 to 35 in good health. CDR3 nucleotide sequence: TGTGCCACCAGTCAGGGGACTAGCGGGCGCTCCTACAATGAGCAGTTCTTC. Protein: CATSQGTSGRSYNEQFF.